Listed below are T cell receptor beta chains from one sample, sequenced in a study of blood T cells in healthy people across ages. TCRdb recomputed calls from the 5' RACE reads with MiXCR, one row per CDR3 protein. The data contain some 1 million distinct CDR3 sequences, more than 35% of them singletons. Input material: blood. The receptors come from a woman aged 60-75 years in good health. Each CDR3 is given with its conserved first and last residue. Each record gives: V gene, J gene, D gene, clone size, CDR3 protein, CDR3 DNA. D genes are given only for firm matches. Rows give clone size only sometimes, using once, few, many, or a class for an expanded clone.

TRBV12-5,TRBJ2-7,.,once,CASGLAEDYEQYF,TGTGCTAGTGGTTTGGCCGAAGACTACGAGCAGTACTTC
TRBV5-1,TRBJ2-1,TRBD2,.,CASCVTSGGIYNEQFF,TGCGCCAGCTGCGTGACTAGCGGGGGGATTTACAATGAGCAGTTCTTC
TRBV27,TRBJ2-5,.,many,CASSSAGLYGGTQYF,TGTGCCAGCAGTTCTGCCGGGCTTTACGGGGGGACCCAGTACTTC
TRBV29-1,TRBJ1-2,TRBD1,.,CSAGQPLYGYTF,TGCAGCGCGGGACAGCCACTCTATGGCTACACCTTC
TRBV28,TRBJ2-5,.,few,CASSHTRRSQETQYF,TGTGCCAGCAGCCATACACGGCGGTCTCAAGAGACCCAGTACTTC
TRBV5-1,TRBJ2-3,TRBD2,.,CASSLAIAGITNTQYF,TGCGCCAGCAGCTTGGCAATAGCGGGAATTACAAATACGCAGTATTTT
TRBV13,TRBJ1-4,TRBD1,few,CASSLRDSLEKLFF,TGTGCCAGCAGCTTAAGGGACAGCCTAGAAAAACTGTTTTTT
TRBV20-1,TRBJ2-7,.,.,CSAERGGAYEQYF,TGCAGTGCGGAAAGAGGGGGGGCCTACGAGCAGTACTTC
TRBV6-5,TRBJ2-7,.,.,CASRRQRTFNEQYF,TGTGCCAGCAGGAGACAGAGGACGTTCAATGAGCAGTACTTC
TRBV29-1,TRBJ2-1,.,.,CSAGGPSGEQFF,TGCAGCGCCGGGGGGCCCTCCGGTGAGCAGTTCTTC
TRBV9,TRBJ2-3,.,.,CASSVGGNTQYF,TGTGCCAGCAGCGTAGGGGGTAATACGCAGTATTTT
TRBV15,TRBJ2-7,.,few,CATSRGVRSYEQYF,TGTGCCACCAGCAGAGGAGTACGCTCCTACGAGCAGTACTTC
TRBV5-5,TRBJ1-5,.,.,CASTAGISNQPQHF,TGTGCCAGCACCGCCGGGATTTCAAATCAGCCCCAGCATTTT
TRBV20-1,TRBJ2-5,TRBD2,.,CSAVAGGGGETQYF,TGCAGTGCAGTAGCGGGAGGGGGAGGGGAGACCCAGTACTTC
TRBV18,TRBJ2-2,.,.,CASSPSVTGELFF,TGTGCCAGCTCACCCTCGGTCACCGGGGAGCTGTTTTTT
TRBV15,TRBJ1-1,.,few,CATSLSTENTEAFF,TGTGCCACCAGTCTGAGTACAGAGAACACTGAAGCTTTCTTT
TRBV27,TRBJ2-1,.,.,CASGRGAPPASEQFF,TGTGCCAGCGGCCGAGGGGCGCCTCCCGCTAGTGAGCAGTTCTTC
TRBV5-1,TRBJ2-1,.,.,CASSLVPGSSYNEQFF,TGCGCCAGCAGCTTGGTTCCGGGGAGCTCCTACAATGAGCAGTTCTTC
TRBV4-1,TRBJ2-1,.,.,CASSQEGVGTETQFF,TGCGCCAGCAGCCAAGAAGGGGTGGGAACGGAGACCCAGTTCTTC
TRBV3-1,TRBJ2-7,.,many,CASSQERGFSYEQYF,TGTGCCAGCAGCCAAGAACGGGGCTTCTCCTACGAGCAGTACTTC
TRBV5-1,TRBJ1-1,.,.,CASRYGDTEAFF,TGCGCCAGCAGATACGGGGACACTGAAGCTTTCTTT
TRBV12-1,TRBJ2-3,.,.,CASSFANSKRCFIDTQYF,TGTGCCAGCAGCTTTGCGAACTCAAAACGGTGTTTCATAGATACGCAGTATTTT
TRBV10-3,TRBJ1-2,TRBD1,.,CANSRDSFYGYTF,TGTGCCAATTCCCGGGACAGCTTCTATGGCTACACCTTC
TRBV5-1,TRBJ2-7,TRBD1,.,CASSLARDRGEQYF,TGCGCCAGCAGCTTGGCCCGGGACAGGGGCGAGCAGTACTTC
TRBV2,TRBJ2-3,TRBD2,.,CASRWTSGTLTDTQYF,TGTGCCAGCAGATGGACTAGCGGAACCCTCACAGATACGCAGTATTTT
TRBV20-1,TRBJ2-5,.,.,CSAPNTGTPQETRYF,TGCAGTGCGCCCAATACAGGGACACCCCAAGAGACCCGGTACTTC
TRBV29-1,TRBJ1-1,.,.,CSVANGDPNTEAFF,TGCAGCGTTGCTAACGGGGACCCGAACACTGAAGCTTTCTTT
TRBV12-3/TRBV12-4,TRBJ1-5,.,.,CASSLALGRGDNQPQHF,TGTGCCAGCAGTTTAGCGCTAGGCAGGGGTGACAATCAGCCCCAGCATTTT